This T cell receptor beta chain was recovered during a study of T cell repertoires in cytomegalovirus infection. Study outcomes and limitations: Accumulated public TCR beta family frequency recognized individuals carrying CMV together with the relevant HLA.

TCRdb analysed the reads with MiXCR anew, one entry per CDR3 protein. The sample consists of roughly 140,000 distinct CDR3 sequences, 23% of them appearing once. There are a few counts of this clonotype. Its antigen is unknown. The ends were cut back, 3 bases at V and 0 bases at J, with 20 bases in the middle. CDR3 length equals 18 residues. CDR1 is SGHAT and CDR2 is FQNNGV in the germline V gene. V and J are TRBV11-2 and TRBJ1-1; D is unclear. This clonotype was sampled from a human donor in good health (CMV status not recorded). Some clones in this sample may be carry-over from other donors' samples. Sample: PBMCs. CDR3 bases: TGTGCCAGCAGCTTCCCCCATCCACAGTTAGGAATGAACACTGAAGCTTTCTTT. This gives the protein CASSFPHPQLGMNTEAFF. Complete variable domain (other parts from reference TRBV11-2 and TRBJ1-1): EAGVAQSPRYKIIEKRQSVAFWCNPISGHATLYWYQQILGQGPKLLIQFQNNGVVDDSQLPKDRFSAERLKGVDSTLKIQPAKLEDSAVYLCASSFPHPQLGMNTEAFFGQGTRLTVV.